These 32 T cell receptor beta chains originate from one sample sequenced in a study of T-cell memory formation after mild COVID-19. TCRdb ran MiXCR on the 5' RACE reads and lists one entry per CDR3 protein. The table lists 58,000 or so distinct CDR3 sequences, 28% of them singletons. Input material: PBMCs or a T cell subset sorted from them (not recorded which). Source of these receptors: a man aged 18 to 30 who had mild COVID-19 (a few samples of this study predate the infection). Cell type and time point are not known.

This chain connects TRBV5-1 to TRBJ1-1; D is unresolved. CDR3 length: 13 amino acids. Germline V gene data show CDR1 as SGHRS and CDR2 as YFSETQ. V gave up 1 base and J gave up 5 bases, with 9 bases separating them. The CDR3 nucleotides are TGCGCCAGCAGCTTGAACCTAAGGACTGAAGCTTTCTTT. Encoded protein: CASSLNLRTEAFF. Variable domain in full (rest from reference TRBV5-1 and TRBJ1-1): KAGVTQTPRYLIKTRGQQVTLSCSPISGHRSVSWYQQTPGQGLQFLFEYFSETQRNKGNFPGRFSGRQFSNSRSEMNVSTLELGDSALYLCASSLNLRTEAFFGQGTRLTVV.

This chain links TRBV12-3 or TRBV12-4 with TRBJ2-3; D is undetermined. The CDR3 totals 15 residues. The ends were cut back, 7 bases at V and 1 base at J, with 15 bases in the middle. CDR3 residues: CASIPLGARTDTQYF. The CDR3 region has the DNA TGTGCCAGCATACCCCTCGGCGCCCGCACAGATACGCAGTATTTT.

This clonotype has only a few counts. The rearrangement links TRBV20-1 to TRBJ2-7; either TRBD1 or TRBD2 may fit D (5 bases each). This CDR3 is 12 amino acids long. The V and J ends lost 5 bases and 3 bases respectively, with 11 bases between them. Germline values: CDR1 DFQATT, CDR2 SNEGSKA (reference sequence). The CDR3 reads CSARGPSYEQYF. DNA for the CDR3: TGCAGTGCTCGGGGCCCCAGCTACGAGCAGTACTTC.

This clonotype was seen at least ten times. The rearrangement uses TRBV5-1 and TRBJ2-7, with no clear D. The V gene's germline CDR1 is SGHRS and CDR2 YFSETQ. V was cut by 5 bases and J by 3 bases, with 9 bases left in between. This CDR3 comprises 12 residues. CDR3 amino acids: CASRTDGYEQYF. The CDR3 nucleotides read TGCGCCAGCAGGACCGACGGCTACGAGCAGTACTTC.

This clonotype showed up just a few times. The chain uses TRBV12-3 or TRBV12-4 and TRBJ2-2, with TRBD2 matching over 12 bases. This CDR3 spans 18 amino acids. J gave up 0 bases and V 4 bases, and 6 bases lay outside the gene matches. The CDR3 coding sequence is TGTGCCAGCAGTTCGCGGACTAGCGGGACGCCGAACACCGGGGAGCTGTTTTTT. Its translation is CASSSRTSGTPNTGELFF.

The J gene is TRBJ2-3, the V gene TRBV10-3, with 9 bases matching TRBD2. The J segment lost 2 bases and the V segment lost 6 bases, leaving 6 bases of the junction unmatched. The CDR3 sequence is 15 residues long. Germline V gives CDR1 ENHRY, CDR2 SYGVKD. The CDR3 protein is CAISPTSGHTDTQYF. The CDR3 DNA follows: TGTGCCATCAGCCCGACTAGCGGCCACACAGATACGCAGTATTTT.

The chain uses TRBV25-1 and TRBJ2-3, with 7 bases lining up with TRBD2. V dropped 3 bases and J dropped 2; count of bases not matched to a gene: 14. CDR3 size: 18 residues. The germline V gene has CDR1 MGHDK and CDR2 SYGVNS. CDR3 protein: CASSDPTEGGSFTDTQYF. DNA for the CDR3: TGTGCCAGCAGTGATCCGACGGAGGGCGGGAGCTTCACAGATACGCAGTATTTT. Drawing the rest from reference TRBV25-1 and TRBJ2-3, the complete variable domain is EADIYQTPRYLVIGTGKKITLECSQTMGHDKMYWYQQDPGMELHLIHYSYGVNSTEKGDLSSESTVSRIRTEHFPLTLESARPSHTSQYLCASSDPTEGGSFTDTQYFGPGTRLTVL.

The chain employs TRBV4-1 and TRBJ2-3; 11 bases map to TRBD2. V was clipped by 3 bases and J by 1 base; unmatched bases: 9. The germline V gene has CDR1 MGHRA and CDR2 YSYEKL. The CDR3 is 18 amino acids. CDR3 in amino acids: CASSQGRLAGPRTDTQYF. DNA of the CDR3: TGCGCCAGCAGCCAGGGAAGACTAGCGGGGCCACGCACAGATACGCAGTATTTT.

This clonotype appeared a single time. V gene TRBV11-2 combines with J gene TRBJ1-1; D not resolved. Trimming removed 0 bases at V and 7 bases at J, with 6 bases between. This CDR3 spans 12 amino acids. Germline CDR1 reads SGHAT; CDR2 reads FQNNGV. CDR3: CASSLEANEAFF. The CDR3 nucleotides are TGTGCCAGCAGCTTAGAAGCCAATGAAGCTTTCTTT.

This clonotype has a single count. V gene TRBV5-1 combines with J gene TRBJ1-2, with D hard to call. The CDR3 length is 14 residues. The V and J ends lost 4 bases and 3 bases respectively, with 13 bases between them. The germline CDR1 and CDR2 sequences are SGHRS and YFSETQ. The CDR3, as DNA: TGCGCCAGCAGCCCCGGTAGCGTTTACTATGGCTACACCTTC. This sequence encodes CASSPGSVYYGYTF.

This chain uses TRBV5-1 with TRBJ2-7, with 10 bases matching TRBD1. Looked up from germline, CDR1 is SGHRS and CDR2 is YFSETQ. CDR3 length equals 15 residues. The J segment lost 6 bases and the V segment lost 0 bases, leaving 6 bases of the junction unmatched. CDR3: CASSLVGQGSGEQYF. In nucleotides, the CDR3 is TGCGCCAGCAGCTTGGTGGGACAGGGGTCCGGCGAGCAGTACTTC. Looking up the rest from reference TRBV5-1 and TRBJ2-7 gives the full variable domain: KAGVTQTPRYLIKTRGQQVTLSCSPISGHRSVSWYQQTPGQGLQFLFEYFSETQRNKGNFPGRFSGRQFSNSRSEMNVSTLELGDSALYLCASSLVGQGSGEQYFGPGTRLTVT.

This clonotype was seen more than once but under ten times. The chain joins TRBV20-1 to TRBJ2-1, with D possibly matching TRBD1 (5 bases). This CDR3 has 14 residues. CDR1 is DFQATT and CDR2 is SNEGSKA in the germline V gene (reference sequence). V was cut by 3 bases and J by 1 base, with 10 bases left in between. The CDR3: CSARDTVSYNEQFF. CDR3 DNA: TGCAGTGCTAGGGACACGGTATCCTACAATGAGCAGTTCTTC.

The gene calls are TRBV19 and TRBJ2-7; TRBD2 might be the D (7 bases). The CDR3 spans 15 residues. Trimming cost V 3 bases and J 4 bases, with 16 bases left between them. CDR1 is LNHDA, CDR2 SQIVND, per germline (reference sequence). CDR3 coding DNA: TGTGCCAGTAGTATTTTCCCTGGGGGGGCTTACGAGCAGTACTTC. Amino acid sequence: CASSIFPGGAYEQYF.

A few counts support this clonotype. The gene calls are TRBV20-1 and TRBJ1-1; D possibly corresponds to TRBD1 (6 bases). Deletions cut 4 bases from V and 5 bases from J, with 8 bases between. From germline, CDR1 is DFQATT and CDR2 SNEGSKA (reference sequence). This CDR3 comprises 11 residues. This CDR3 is CSAKGGTEAFF. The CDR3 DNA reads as TGCAGTGCTAAGGGGGGGACTGAAGCTTTCTTT.

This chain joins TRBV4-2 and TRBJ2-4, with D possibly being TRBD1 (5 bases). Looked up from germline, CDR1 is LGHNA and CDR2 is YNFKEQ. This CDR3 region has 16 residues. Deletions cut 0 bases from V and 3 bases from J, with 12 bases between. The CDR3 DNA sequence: TGTGCCAGCAGCCAAGATCCAGGGTATATCAAAAACATTCAGTACTTC. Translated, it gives CASSQDPGYIKNIQYF.

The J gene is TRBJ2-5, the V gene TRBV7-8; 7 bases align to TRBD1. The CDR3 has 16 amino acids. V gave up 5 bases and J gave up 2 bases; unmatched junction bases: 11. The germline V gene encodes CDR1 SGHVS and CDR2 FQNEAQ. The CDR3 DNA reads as TGTGCCAGCAGCCCGATTGTGAGCAGGGGGCAAGAGACCCAGTACTTC. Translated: CASSPIVSRGQETQYF. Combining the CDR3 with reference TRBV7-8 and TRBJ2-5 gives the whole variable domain GAGVSQSPRYKVAKRGQDVALRCDPISGHVSLFWYQQALGQGPEFLTYFQNEAQLDKSGLPSDRFFAERPEGSVSTLKIQRTQQEDSAVYLCASSPIVSRGQETQYFGPGTRLLVL.

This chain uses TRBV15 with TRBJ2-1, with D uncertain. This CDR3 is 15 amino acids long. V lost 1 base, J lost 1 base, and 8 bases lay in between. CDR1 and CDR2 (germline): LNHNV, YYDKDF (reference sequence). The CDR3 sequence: CATSRGSESYNEQFF. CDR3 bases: TGTGCCACCAGCAGAGGAAGCGAGTCCTACAATGAGCAGTTCTTC.

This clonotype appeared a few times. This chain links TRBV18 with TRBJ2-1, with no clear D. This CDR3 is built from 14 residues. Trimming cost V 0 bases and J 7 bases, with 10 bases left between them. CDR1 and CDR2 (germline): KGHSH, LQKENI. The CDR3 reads CASSPPNSINEQFF. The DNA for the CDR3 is TGTGCCAGCTCACCACCGAATAGCATTAATGAGCAGTTCTTC.

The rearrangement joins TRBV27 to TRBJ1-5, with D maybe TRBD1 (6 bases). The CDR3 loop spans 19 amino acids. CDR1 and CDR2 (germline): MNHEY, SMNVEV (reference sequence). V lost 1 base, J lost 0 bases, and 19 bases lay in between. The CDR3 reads CASSLYSSGEGGSNQPQHF. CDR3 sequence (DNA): TGTGCCAGCAGTTTATATTCGTCGGGAGAGGGGGGTAGCAATCAGCCCCAGCATTTT.

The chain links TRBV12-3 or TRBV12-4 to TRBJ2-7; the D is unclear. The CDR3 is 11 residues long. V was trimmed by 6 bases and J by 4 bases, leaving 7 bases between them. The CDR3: CASSTSYEQYV. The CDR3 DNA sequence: TGTGCCAGCAGCACCTCATACGAGCAGTACGTC.

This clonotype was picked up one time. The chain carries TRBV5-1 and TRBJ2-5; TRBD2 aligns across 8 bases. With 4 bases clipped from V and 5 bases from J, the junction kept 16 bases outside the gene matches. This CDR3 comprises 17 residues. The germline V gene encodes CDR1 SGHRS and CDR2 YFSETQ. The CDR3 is CASSVGVTGGRLETQYF. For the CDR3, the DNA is TGCGCCAGCAGCGTCGGAGTGACGGGGGGGCGCTTGGAGACCCAGTACTTC.

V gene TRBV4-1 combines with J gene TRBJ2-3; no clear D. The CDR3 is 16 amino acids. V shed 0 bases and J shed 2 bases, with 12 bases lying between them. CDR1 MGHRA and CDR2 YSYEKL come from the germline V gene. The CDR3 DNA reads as TGCGCCAGCAGCCAAGATGATCCCAGAACCACAGATACGCAGTATTTT. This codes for CASSQDDPRTTDTQYF.

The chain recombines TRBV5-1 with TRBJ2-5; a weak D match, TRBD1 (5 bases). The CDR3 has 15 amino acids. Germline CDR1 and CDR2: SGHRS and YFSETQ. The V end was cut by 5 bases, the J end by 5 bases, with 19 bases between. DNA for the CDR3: TGCGCCAGCAGAGTGGACAAATGGGTACCGGAGACCCAGTACTTC. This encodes CASRVDKWVPETQYF.

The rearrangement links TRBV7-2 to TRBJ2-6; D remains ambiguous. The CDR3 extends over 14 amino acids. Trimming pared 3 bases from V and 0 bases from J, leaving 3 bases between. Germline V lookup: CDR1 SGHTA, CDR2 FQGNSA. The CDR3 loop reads CASSFASGANVLTF. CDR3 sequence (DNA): TGTGCCAGCAGCTTTGCCTCTGGGGCCAACGTCCTGACTTTC.

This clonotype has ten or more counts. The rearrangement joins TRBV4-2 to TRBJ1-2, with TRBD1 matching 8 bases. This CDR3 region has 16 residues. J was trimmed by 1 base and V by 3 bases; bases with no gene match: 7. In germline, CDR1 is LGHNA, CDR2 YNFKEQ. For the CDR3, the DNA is TGTGCCAGCAGCCAGGTCGGGACAGGCGATAACTATGGCTACACCTTC. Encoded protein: CASSQVGTGDNYGYTF.

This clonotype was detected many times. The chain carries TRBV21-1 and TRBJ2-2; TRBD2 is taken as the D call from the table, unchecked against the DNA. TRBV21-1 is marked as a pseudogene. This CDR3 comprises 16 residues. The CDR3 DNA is TGTGCCAGCAGCAAAGCGCTAGCGGGGAACACCGGGGAGCTGTTTTTT. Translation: CASSKALAGNTGELFF.

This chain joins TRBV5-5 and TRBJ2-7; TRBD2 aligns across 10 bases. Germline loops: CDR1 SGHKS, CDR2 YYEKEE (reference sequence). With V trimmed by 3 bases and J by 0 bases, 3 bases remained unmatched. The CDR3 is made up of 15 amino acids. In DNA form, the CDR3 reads TGTGCCAGCAGCTCTAGCGGGGGAAGCTCCTACGAGCAGTACTTC. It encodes CASSSSGGSSYEQYF.

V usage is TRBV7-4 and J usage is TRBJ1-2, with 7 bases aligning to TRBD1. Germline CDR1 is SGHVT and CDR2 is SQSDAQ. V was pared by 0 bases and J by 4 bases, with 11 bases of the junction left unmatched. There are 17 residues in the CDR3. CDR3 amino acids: CASSLAVGTVLFYGYTF. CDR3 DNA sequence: TGTGCCAGCAGCTTAGCAGTGGGGACAGTGCTATTCTATGGCTACACCTTC.

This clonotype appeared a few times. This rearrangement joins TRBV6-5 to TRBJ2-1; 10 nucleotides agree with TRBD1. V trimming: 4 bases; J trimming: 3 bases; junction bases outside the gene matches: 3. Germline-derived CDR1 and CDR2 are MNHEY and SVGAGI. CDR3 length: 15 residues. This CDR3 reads CASSFRDRGYNEQFF. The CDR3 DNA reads TGTGCCAGCAGTTTCCGGGACAGGGGCTACAATGAGCAGTTCTTC.

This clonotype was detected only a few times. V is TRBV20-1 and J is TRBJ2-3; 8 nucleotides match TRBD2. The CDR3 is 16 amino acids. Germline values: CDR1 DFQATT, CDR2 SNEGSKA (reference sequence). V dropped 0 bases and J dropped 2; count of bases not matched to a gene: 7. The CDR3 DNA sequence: TGCAGTGCTAGAGATCAAGCGGGGGCCGACACAGATACGCAGTATTTT. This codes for CSARDQAGADTDTQYF.

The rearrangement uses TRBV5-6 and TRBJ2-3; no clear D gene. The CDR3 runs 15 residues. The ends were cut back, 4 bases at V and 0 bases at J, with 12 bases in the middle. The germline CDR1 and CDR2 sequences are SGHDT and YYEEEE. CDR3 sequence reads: CASSPYTTSTDTQYF. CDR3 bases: TGTGCCAGCAGCCCCTACACAACTAGCACAGATACGCAGTATTTT.

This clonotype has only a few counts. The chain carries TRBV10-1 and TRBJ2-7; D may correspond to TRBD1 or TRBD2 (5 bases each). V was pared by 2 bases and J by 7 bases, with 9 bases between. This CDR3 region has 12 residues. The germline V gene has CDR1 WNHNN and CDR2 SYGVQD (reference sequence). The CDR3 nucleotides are TGCGCCAGCAGTGAGAGCTGGGGGGAGCAGTACTTC. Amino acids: CASSESWGEQYF.